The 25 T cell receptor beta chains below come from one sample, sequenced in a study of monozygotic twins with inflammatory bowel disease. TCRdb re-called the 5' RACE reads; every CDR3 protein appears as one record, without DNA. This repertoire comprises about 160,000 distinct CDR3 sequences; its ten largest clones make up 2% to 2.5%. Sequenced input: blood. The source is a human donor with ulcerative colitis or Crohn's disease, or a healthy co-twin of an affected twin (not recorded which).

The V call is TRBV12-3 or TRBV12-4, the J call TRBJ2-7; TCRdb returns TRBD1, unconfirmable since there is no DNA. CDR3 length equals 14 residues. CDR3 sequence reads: CASSPTGGSYEQYF.

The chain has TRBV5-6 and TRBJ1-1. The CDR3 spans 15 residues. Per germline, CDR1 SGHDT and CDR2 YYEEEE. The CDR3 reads CASSFYGQMNTEAFF. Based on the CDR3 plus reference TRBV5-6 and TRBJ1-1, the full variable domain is DAGVTQSPTHLIKTRGQQVTLRCSPKSGHDTVSWYQQALGQGPQFIFQYYEEEERQRGNFPDRFSGHQFPNYSSELNVNALLLGDSALYLCASSFYGQMNTEAFFGQGTRLTVV.

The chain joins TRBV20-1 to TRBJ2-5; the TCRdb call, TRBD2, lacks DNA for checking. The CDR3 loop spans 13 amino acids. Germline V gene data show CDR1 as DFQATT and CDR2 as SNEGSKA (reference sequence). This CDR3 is CSVSSGGRETQYF.

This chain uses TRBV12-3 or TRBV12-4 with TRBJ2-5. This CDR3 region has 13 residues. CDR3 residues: CASSSSYQETQYF.

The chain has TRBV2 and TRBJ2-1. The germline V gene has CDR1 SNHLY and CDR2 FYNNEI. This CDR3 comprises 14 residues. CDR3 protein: CASKSTVSYNEQFF.

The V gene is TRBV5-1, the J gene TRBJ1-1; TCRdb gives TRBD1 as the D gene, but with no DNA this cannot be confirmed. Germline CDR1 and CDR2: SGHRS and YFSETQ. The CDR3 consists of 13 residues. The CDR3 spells CASSSLGGTEAFF.

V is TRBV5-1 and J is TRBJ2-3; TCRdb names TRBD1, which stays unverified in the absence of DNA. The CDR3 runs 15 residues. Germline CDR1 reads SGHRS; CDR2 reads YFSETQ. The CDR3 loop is CASSRGDRGLDTQYF.

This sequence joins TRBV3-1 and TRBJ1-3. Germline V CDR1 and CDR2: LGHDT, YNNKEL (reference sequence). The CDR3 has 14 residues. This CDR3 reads CASSRLGPGNTIYF.

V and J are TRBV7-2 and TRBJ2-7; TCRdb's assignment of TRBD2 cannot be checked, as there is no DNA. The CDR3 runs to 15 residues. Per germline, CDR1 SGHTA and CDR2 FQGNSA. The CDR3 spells CASSSRTSDSYEQYF.

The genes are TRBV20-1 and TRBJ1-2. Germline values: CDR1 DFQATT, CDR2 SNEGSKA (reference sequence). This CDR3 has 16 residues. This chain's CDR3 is CSATLPRFFQSYGYTF.

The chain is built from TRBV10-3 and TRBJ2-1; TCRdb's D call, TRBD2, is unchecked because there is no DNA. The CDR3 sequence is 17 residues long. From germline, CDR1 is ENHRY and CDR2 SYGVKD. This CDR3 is CAISELMAGGPSNEQFF.

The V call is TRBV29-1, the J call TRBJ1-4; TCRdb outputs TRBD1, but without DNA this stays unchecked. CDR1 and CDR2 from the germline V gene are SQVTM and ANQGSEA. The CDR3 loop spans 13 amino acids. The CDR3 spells CSAMTARDEKLFF.

CDR3 loop: CASSYSYSGAAYNSPLHF. This chain joins TRBV6-5 and TRBJ1-6; TCRdb's D call of TRBD1 is untestable without DNA. This CDR3 has 18 residues. Germline V lookup: CDR1 MNHEY, CDR2 SVGAGI.

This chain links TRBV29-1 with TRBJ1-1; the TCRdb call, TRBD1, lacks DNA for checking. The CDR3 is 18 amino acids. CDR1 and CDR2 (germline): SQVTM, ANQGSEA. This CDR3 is CSVEGGGRAVPTDTEAFF.

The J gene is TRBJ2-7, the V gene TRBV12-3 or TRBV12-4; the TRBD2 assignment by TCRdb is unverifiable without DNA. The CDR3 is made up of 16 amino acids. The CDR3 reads CASSPSLAGEGGEQYF.

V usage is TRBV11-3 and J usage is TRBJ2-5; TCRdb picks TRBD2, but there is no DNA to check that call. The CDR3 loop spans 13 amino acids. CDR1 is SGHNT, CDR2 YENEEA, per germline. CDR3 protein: CASSSTRGETQYF.

This chain's CDR3 is CASSPGTGSAYNEQFF. The chain employs TRBV18 and TRBJ2-1; no DNA is available, so the TRBD1 call from TCRdb remains unchecked. The length of the CDR3 is 16 residues. From germline, CDR1 is KGHSH and CDR2 LQKENI. Looking up the rest from reference TRBV18 and TRBJ2-1 gives the full variable domain: NAGVMQNPRHLVRRRGQEARLRCSPMKGHSHVYWYRQLPEEGLKFMVYLQKENIIDESGMPKERFSAEFPKEGPSILRIQQVVRGDSAAYFCASSPGTGSAYNEQFFGPGTRLTVL.

The CDR3 protein is CASRHYNEQFF. The chain has TRBV7-6 and TRBJ2-1; TCRdb's D call of TRBD1 is untestable without DNA. The germline gives CDR1 SGHVS, CDR2 FNYEAQ. CDR3 length: 11 residues.

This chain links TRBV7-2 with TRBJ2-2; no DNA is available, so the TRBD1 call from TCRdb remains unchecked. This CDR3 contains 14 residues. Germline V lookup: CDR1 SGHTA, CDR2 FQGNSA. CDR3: CASGPVQGPGELFF.

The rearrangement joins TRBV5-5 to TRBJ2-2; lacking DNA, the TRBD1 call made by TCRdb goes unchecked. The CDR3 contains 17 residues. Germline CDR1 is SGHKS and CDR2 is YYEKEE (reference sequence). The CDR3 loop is CASSPSRGIWNTGELFF.

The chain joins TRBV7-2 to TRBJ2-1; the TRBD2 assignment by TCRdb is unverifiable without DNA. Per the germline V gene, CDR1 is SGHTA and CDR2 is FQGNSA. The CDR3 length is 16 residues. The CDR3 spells CASSLTPLAGGNEQFF.

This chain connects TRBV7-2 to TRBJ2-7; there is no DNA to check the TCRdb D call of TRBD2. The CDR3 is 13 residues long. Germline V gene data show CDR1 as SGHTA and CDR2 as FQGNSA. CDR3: CASTPAGGLSQYF.

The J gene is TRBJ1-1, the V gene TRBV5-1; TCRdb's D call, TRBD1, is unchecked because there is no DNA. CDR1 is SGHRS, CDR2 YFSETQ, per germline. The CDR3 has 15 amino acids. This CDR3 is CASSLAEQGFNEAFF.

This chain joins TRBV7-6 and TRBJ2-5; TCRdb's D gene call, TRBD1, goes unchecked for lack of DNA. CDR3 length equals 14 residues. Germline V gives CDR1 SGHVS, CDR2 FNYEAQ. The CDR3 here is CASSPLAPQETQYF.

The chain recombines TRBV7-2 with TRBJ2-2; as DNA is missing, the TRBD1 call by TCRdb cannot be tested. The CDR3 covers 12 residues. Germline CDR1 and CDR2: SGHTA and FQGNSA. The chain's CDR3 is CASSQGTGELFF.